These T cell receptor beta chains were read from a single sample in a study of OX40 agonist ivuxolimab in advanced cancers. Data came from immunoSEQ multiplex PCR; TCRdb stores just in-frame clones and leaves some out. The sample has roughly 74,000 clones, approximately 84% seen once. The sequences come from CD4+ or CD8+ T cells sorted from blood, collected in a trial of the OX40 agonist ivuxolimab. These receptors were taken from an adult with an advanced solid tumor such as melanoma, head and neck, liver or kidney cancer. The CDR3 runs from the conserved cysteine through the conserved F or W. D genes are given only for firm matches. Size is omitted from some rows. Given values are once, few, many or a class for expanded clones.

TRBJ2-6	-	15	-	TRBV2	CASSLGYSGANVLTF	TGTGCCAGCAGTTTGGGGTACTCTGGGGCCAACGTCCTGACTTTC
TRBJ1-4	-	14	-	TRBV5-1	CASSYGTGYEKLFF	TGCGCCAGCAGCTACGGGACGGGGTATGAAAAACTGTTTTTT
TRBJ1-2	-	17	-	TRBV7-2	CASSPIVKGGGDNGYTF	TGTGCCAGCAGCCCGATCGTGAAAGGCGGGGGCGATAATGGCTACACCTTC
TRBJ1-2	TRBD1	14	-	TRBV29-1	CSVARGDGTIGYTF	TGCAGCGTTGCCAGGGGGGACGGAACTATTGGCTACACCTTC
TRBJ2-1	-	15	-	TRBV6-5	CASSPVGRGTNEQFF	TGTGCCAGCAGTCCGGTTGGGCGGGGTACGAATGAGCAGTTCTTC
TRBJ1-2	TRBD1	15	-	TRBV5-3	CARSTGTGPLWSYTF	TGTGCCAGAAGCACTGGGACAGGGCCCCTATGGAGCTACACCTTC
TRBJ2-1	-	17	-	TRBV11-2	CASTSGALTRSYNEQFF	TGTGCCAGCACCTCGGGCGCATTAACTCGCTCCTACAATGAGCAGTTCTTC
TRBJ2-3	-	13	-	TRBV11-1	CASSFRSTDTQYF	TGTGCCAGCAGCTTCCGATCTACAGATACGCAGTATTTT
TRBJ2-3	TRBD2	16	-	TRBV7-8	CASSLGGGTRPDTQYF	TGTGCCAGCAGCTTAGGGGGGGGAACCCGGCCAGATACGCAGTATTTT
TRBJ2-7	-	13	-	TRBV25-1	CASSELEVREQYF	TGTGCCAGCAGTGAATTAGAGGTTCGCGAGCAGTACTTC
TRBJ1-1	-	16	-	TRBV18	CASSANKGRMNTEAFF	TGTGCCAGCTCGGCGAATAAGGGACGGATGAACACTGAAGCTTTCTTT
TRBJ1-3	-	21	-	TRBV4-2	CASSQEGTGRGRINSGNTIYF	TGTGCCAGCAGCCAAGAGGGAACAGGGAGGGGGAGGATAAACTCTGGAAACACCATATATTTT
TRBJ2-3	-	15	-	TRBV18	CASSPVAGTTDTQYF	TGTGCCAGCTCACCAGTGGCGGGAACCACAGATACGCAGTATTTT
TRBJ1-1	-	13	-	TRBV7-2	CASSLAGNTEAFF	TGTGCCAGCAGCTTAGCGGGGAACACTGAAGCTTTCTTT
TRBJ2-7	TRBD2	17	-	TRBV5-1	CASNLGTSGTLSYEQYF	TGCGCCAGCAACTTGGGGACTAGCGGGACTCTCTCCTACGAGCAGTACTTC
TRBJ2-6	-	18	-	TRBV7-2	CASRPQVPRGPGANVLTF	TGTGCCAGCAGGCCTCAGGTACCGAGAGGTCCTGGGGCCAACGTCCTGACTTTC
TRBJ1-2	-	14	-	TRBV7-2	CASIRGGGMEGYTF	TGTGCCAGCATCCGTGGTGGGGGAATGGAAGGCTACACCTTC
TRBJ1-1	-	15	-	TRBV6-1	CASSVSQGRTTEAFF	TGTGCCAGCAGTGTAAGTCAGGGCCGGACCACTGAAGCTTTCTTT
TRBJ1-6	-	14	medium-sized	TRBV7-6	CASSLGGLFGPLHF	TGTGCCAGCAGCTTAGGAGGCCTTTTTGGCCCCCTCCACTTT
TRBJ1-5	-	14	-	TRBV6-1	CASSGGAGDQPQHF	TGTGCCAGCAGTGGGGGTGCCGGGGATCAGCCCCAGCATTTT
TRBJ2-7	TRBD1	16	-	TRBV7-2	CASSFSSGTGGYEQYF	TGTGCCAGCAGCTTTTCCTCCGGGACAGGGGGTTACGAGCAGTACTTC
TRBJ1-2	TRBD1	18	once	TRBV2	CASSLDRAFLQSNYGYTF	TGTGCCAGCAGTCTTGACAGGGCGTTTCTCCAATCTAACTATGGCTACACCTTC
TRBJ2-5	TRBD1	13	-	TRBV10-2	CASMRGRVETQYF	TGCGCCAGCATGAGGGGGCGGGTAGAGACCCAGTACTTC
TRBJ1-1	-	13	-	TRBV7-9	CASSLEGPTEAFF	TGTGCCAGCAGCTTAGAAGGGCCCACTGAAGCTTTCTTT
TRBJ2-2	TRBD1	16	-	TRBV18	CASSPTGQGGTGELFF	TGTGCCAGCTCACCGACTGGACAGGGGGGCACCGGGGAGCTGTTTTTT
TRBJ1-1	-	13	-	TRBV7-8	CASSWGKLAEAFF	TGTGCCAGCAGCTGGGGGAAACTGGCTGAAGCTTTCTTT
TRBJ1-1	TRBD1	14	few	TRBV7-9	CASSAGDRFSTAFF	TGTGCCAGCAGCGCGGGGGACAGATTTTCCACAGCTTTCTTT
TRBJ2-5	-	14	-	TRBV7-2	CASSDAGAGETQYF	TGTGCCAGCAGCGATGCGGGGGCCGGGGAGACCCAGTACTTC
TRBJ1-1	-	14	-	TRBV7-9	CASSLVAGNTEAFF	TGTGCCAGCAGCTTAGTAGCGGGGAACACTGAAGCTTTCTTT
TRBJ2-2	TRBD1	17	once	TRBV5-1	CASSLRTGTGRTGELFF	TGCGCCAGCAGCTTGCGTACCGGGACAGGGAGAACCGGGGAGCTGTTTTTT
TRBJ2-5	TRBD1	16	once	TRBV30	CAWSPLGTGGFETQYF	TGTGCCTGGAGCCCGTTGGGGACAGGGGGCTTTGAGACCCAGTACTTC
TRBJ1-4	TRBD1	15	-	TRBV27	CASSAGQGANEKLFF	TGTGCCAGCAGTGCCGGACAGGGGGCTAATGAAAAACTGTTTTTT
TRBJ1-1	TRBD1	17	-	TRBV5-1	CASSSQTGRYMNTEAFF	TGCGCCAGCAGCTCACAGACAGGGAGGTACATGAACACTGAAGCTTTCTTT
TRBJ2-7	-	16	few	TRBV11-2	CASSWGNPSSGPVQYF	TGTGCCAGCAGCTGGGGCAACCCGTCCTCAGGGCCGGTGCAGTACTTC
TRBJ1-5	-	14	-	TRBV30	CAWSASRANQPQHF	TGTGCCTGGAGTGCCTCTCGGGCTAATCAGCCCCAGCATTTT
TRBJ2-3	-	13	-	TRBV7-2	CASSSLKGDTQYF	TGTGCCAGCAGTTCTCTCAAAGGAGATACGCAGTATTTT
TRBJ2-1	TRBD2	14	-	TRBV11-2	CASSFPSGRNEQFF	TGTGCCAGCAGCTTCCCTAGCGGGAGGAATGAGCAGTTCTTC
TRBJ2-1	-	15	-	TRBV10-3	CAITEQGGAYNEQFF	TGTGCCATCACAGAACAGGGGGGGGCCTACAATGAGCAGTTCTTC
TRBJ1-6	-	15	-	TRBV18	CASSPRAGDNSPLHF	TGTGCCAGCTCACCTCGCGCAGGGGATAATTCACCCCTCCACTTT
TRBJ1-5	TRBD1	15	once	TRBV7-9	CASSPRGGSNQPQHF	TGTGCCAGCAGCCCCAGGGGGGGTAGCAATCAGCCCCAGCATTTT
TRBJ2-7	-	14	-	TRBV4-3	CASSQGGDSYEQYF	TGCGCCAGCAGCCAAGGCGGTGACTCCTACGAGCAGTACTTC
TRBJ2-2	TRBD2	15	-	TRBV4-1	CASSLLAAHTGELFF	TGCGCCAGCAGCCTACTAGCGGCACACACCGGGGAGCTGTTTTTT
TRBJ2-1	-	14	-	TRBV30	CAWMSDWQGGEQFF	TGTGCCTGGATGAGTGATTGGCAGGGCGGTGAGCAGTTCTTC
TRBJ1-4	TRBD1	12	once	TRBV30	CAWGTGREKLFF	TGTGCCTGGGGGACAGGGCGGGAAAAACTGTTTTTT
TRBJ1-5	TRBD1	15	once	TRBV2	CASSGWTGRNQPQHF	TGTGCCAGCAGTGGGTGGACAGGACGCAATCAGCCCCAGCATTTT
TRBJ1-2	-	14	-	TRBV5-1	CASSTTGPRNGYTF	TGCGCCAGCAGCACAACGGGACCCCGTAATGGCTACACCTTC
TRBJ2-5	-	11	-	TRBV5-3	CARSRQETQYF	TGTGCCAGAAGCAGACAAGAGACCCAGTACTTC
TRBJ2-5	-	16	-	TRBV7-2	CASSLAGTQVQETQYF	TGTGCCAGCAGCTTAGCCGGGACTCAGGTCCAAGAGACCCAGTACTTC
TRBJ1-1	-	14	once	TRBV7-2	CASSLSGPRSEAFF	TGTGCCAGCAGCCTCTCGGGACCCCGATCTGAAGCTTTCTTT
TRBJ2-1	-	14	-	TRBV2	CASNPGRSTPEQFF	TGTGCCAGCAACCCGGGACGCTCAACCCCTGAGCAGTTCTTC
TRBJ1-5	-	15	-	TRBV7-8	CASSLFREGNQPQHF	TGTGCCAGCAGCTTATTCAGGGAAGGCAATCAGCCCCAGCATTTT
TRBJ1-2	-	15	-	TRBV25-1	CASSEYGAGNYGYTF	TGTGCCAGCAGTGAATATGGGGCGGGTAACTATGGCTACACCTTC
TRBJ2-2	-	16	-	TRBV5-1	CASSPLAGRSTGELFF	TGCGCCAGCAGCCCCCTTGCGGGGAGGAGCACCGGGGAGCTGTTTTTT